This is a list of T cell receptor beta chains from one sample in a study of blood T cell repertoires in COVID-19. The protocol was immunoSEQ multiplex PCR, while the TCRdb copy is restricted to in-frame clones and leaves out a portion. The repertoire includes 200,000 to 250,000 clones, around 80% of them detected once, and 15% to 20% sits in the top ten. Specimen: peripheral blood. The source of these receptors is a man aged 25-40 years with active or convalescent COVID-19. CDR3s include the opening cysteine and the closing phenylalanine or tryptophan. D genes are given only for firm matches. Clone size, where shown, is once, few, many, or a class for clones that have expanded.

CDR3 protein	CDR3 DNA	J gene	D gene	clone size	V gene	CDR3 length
CASSPRTSGVFDPDTQYF	TGTGCCAGCAGCCCACGGACTAGCGGTGTTTTCGATCCCGATACGCAGTATTTT	TRBJ2-3	TRBD2	once	TRBV7-2	18
CASSVIRGYGYTF	TGTGCCAGCAGCGTAATTCGGGGGTATGGCTACACCTTC	TRBJ1-2	.	.	TRBV27	13
CASSITQRETQYF	TGTGCCAGCAGCATCACTCAGAGGGAGACCCAGTACTTC	TRBJ2-5	.	.	TRBV27	13
CASSRGGMNTEAFF	TGTGCCAGTAGTAGGGGGGGCATGAACACTGAAGCTTTCTTT	TRBJ1-1	.	few	TRBV19	14
CAISEPGTGGNEQFF	TGTGCCATCAGTGAGCCAGGGACAGGGGGGAATGAGCAGTTCTTC	TRBJ2-1	TRBD1	.	TRBV10-3	15
CASRGRDRGNYEQYF	TGTGCCAGCAGAGGCCGGGACAGGGGGAACTACGAGCAGTACTTC	TRBJ2-7	TRBD1	.	TRBV28	15
CASSLATSGSTDTQYF	TGCGCCAGCAGCTTGGCCACTAGCGGGAGTACAGATACGCAGTATTTT	TRBJ2-3	TRBD2	.	TRBV5-1	16
CASSYPGQGPEQYF	TGTGCCAGCAGTTACCCCGGACAGGGTCCCGAGCAGTACTTC	TRBJ2-7	TRBD1	.	TRBV6-6	14
CASSLQENTEAFF	TGTGCCAGCAGCTTACAGGAGAACACTGAAGCTTTCTTT	TRBJ1-1	.	.	TRBV7-8	13
CASSPRRGGGDTQYF	TGTGCCAGCAGCCCGCGGCGGGGGGGCGGAGATACGCAGTATTTT	TRBJ2-3	TRBD2	once	TRBV7-2	15
CASSLQQITGELFF	TGTGCCAGCAGCTTACAACAGATCACCGGGGAGCTGTTTTTT	TRBJ2-2	.	few	TRBV3-1/TRBV3-2	14
CASSAQPPGTEAFF	TGTGCCAGCAGTGCTCAGCCCCCGGGGACTGAAGCTTTCTTT	TRBJ1-1	.	.	TRBV2	14
CASSYGSGGYEQYF	TGTGCCAGCAGTTACGGTAGCGGGGGCTACGAGCAGTACTTC	TRBJ2-7	TRBD2	.	TRBV6-6	14
CASSYGDSYNEQFF	TGTGCCAGCAGTTACGGAGACTCCTACAATGAGCAGTTCTTC	TRBJ2-1	.	.	TRBV6-5	14
CASSVVPTAHEQFF	TGTGCCAGCAGCGTAGTTCCGACAGCCCATGAGCAGTTCTTC	TRBJ2-1	.	.	TRBV9	14
CASSPGQNNSPLHF	TGTGCCAGCAGCCCCGGACAGAATAATTCACCCCTCCACTTT	TRBJ1-6	.	.	TRBV7-3	14
CASSLVGTSGVF	TGTGCCAGCAGCTTGGTGGGGACTAGCGGGGTCTTT	TRBJ2-3	TRBD2	.	TRBV5-8	12
CASSPQPGGDLMLF	TGTGCCAGCAGCCCCCAGCCCGGCGGGGACCTAATGCTATTC	TRBJ1-2	.	.	TRBV7-2	14
CASSLGPIRPQHF	TGTGCCAGCAGCTTGGGCCCGATCAGGCCCCAGCATTTT	TRBJ1-5	.	.	TRBV5-8	13
CATKGGVPDTQYF	TGTGCCACCAAGGGCGGGGTACCAGATACGCAGTATTTT	TRBJ2-3	.	.	TRBV6-5	13
CGGSDDYSNQPQHF	TGTGGGGGTAGCGATGATTATAGCAATCAGCCCCAGCATTTT	TRBJ1-5	.	.	TRBV28	14
CASSARLAGGKGTDTQYF	TGTGCCAGCAGTGCCCGACTAGCGGGAGGAAAGGGGACAGATACGCAGTATTTT	TRBJ2-3	TRBD2	few	TRBV6-2/TRBV6-3	18
CASSQRLEETQYF	TGTGCCAGCAGCCAACGACTAGAAGAGACCCAGTACTTC	TRBJ2-5	.	.	TRBV14	13
CASSPMNTEAFF	TGTGCCAGCAGTCCCATGAACACTGAAGCTTTCTTT	TRBJ1-1	.	.	TRBV28	12
CASSLAGDYEQYF	TGTGCCAGCAGCCTCGCGGGGGACTACGAGCAGTACTTC	TRBJ2-7	TRBD2	.	TRBV3-1/TRBV3-2	13
CASSLPPGQAAPPNEQFF	TGTGCCAGCAGCTTACCTCCGGGACAGGCCGCTCCCCCCAATGAGCAGTTCTTC	TRBJ2-1	TRBD1	.	TRBV7-9	18
CATSRGPSKTRGPGQPQHF	TGTGCCACCAGCAGAGGACCCTCAAAAACCAGGGGGCCAGGACAGCCCCAGCATTTT	TRBJ1-5	TRBD1	.	TRBV15	19
CASGRVTNEKLFF	TGCGCCAGCGGGAGGGTGACTAATGAAAAACTGTTTTTT	TRBJ1-4	.	.	TRBV5-1	13
CASSLGQAEHGYGYTF	TGTGCCAGCAGCTTAGGCCAGGCCGAACATGGCTATGGCTACACCTTC	TRBJ1-2	.	few	TRBV7-8	16
CASSLETGGVRRDNSPLHF	TGTGCCAGCAGTTTGGAGACAGGGGGCGTAAGAAGGGATAATTCACCCCTCCACTTT	TRBJ1-6	TRBD1	.	TRBV28	19